This T cell receptor (beta chain) was sequenced for a study of T cell responses to AZD1222 COVID-19 vaccine. Study-level points and caveats: Clonal diversity was possibly underestimated, and the donors were mostly white British, with more females.

Using immunoSEQ multiplex PCR, the repertoire was profiled, and TCRdb retains in-frame clones only, with some absent. The data show around 130,000 clones, 89% seen once. This clone was picked up a small number of times. Antigen specificity is unknown. The material sequenced was peripheral blood, taken on day 0 of AZD1222 vaccination. This TCR derives from an adult in good health.

The DNA for the CDR3 is TGTGCCAGCAGTGAAGGTTGGGGTTCAACTAATGAAAAACTGTTTTTT. It encodes CASSEGWGSTNEKLFF. The V call is TRBV6-1, the J call TRBJ1-4; D is uncertain. The CDR3 consists of 16 residues. V lost 1 base and J 0 bases, leaving 9 bases between the germline ends. CDR1 is MNHNS, CDR2 SASEGT, per germline.